The 13 T cell receptor beta chains in this list originate from one sample, sequenced in a study of CXCR3-negative and CXCR3-positive naive CD8 T cells. Libraries of TRB cDNA were made by 5' RACE and carried UMIs. Using the 5' RACE reads, TCRdb records one entry per CDR3 protein without DNA. The sample has fewer than 95,000 distinct CDR3 sequences. Sequenced: naive CXCR3- CD8+ T cells from blood. The subset here: CD45RO-CCR7+CD27+CD95- naive CD8+ T cells lacking CXCR3 (TNR3-). The receptors come from a human donor in good health. Some clones in this sample may be carry-over from other donors' samples.

V is TRBV11-3 and J is TRBJ2-7. CDR1 is SGHNT, CDR2 YENEEA, per germline. The CDR3 contains 13 residues. This CDR3 reads CASQAGSVHEQYF.

CDR3 residues: CASSDSRDRADYEQYF. The chain has TRBV25-1 and TRBJ2-7; TCRdb designates TRBD1, a call that cannot be tested without DNA. Germline CDR1 MGHDK, CDR2 SYGVNS. The CDR3 is 16 residues long.

The chain uses TRBV12-3 or TRBV12-4 and TRBJ1-1. This CDR3 contains 13 residues. The CDR3 loop is CASSSPLNTEAFF.

The CDR3: CSVEEASPSDTQYF. The V call is TRBV29-1, the J call TRBJ2-3; TCRdb's assignment of TRBD2 cannot be checked, as there is no DNA. CDR3 length equals 14 residues. Germline lookup yields CDR1 SQVTM and CDR2 ANQGSEA.

The V and J genes are TRBV7-9 and TRBJ2-5; absent DNA, TCRdb's TRBD1 call cannot be checked. The CDR3 loop spans 15 amino acids. The V gene's germline CDR1 is SEHNR and CDR2 FQNEAQ (reference sequence). The CDR3 is CASRGGTGLLETQYF.

The chain has TRBV12-3 or TRBV12-4 and TRBJ2-1; TCRdb reports TRBD1, a call that lacks DNA to check it against. CDR3 size: 13 residues. The CDR3 sequence: CASRPGQYNEQFF.

CDR3 sequence reads: CASSKMMLYGYTF. The chain combines TRBV28 with TRBJ1-2. This CDR3 contains 13 residues. The V gene's germline CDR1 is MDHEN and CDR2 SYDVKM.

The genes are TRBV6-5 and TRBJ1-5; with no DNA, the TCRdb D assignment of TRBD1 cannot be verified. Germline CDR1 MNHEY, CDR2 SVGAGI. The CDR3 has 14 residues. The CDR3 loop reads CASNNRGPGQPQHF.

V and J are TRBV6-5 and TRBJ2-1; TCRdb's D call of TRBD2 is untestable without DNA. The CDR3 totals 15 residues. Germline CDR1 is MNHEY and CDR2 is SVGAGI. CDR3 protein: CASSRAAGGIDEQFF.

The V and J genes are TRBV5-1 and TRBJ1-1; TCRdb calls TRBD1, which cannot be checked without DNA. The CDR3 is 13 residues long. Germline CDR1 and CDR2: SGHRS and YFSETQ. Here the CDR3 reads CAGSLPGGTEAFF.

This chain links TRBV7-3 with TRBJ2-5; TCRdb reports TRBD2, a call that lacks DNA to check it against. Germline CDR1 reads SGHTA; CDR2 reads FQGTGA. The CDR3 runs 15 residues. CDR3 residues: CASSLVGGEGETQYF.

The gene calls are TRBV2 and TRBJ2-3. This CDR3 spans 12 amino acids. Germline CDR1 reads SNHLY; CDR2 reads FYNNEI. The CDR3 here is CASSEMRDTQYF.

The J gene is TRBJ1-5, the V gene TRBV19. The CDR3 runs to 14 residues. Germline-derived CDR1 and CDR2 are LNHDA and SQIVND (reference sequence). The CDR3: CASSMGGLIQPQHF.